These 31 T cell receptor beta chains share one sample of origin, sequenced in a study of shared clonotypes between healthy human individuals (dated by TCRdb to about 2020). Library construction relied on the immunoSEQ multiplex PCR assay. Not all clones reach the TCRdb copy of this immuneACCESS table, which keeps in-frame sequences only. Checked studies attribute under half of the gap to unresolved V genes and leave the rest unexplained. For this sample the table gives under 1,900,000 clones, of which less than 99% were detected only once. The leading ten clones occupy approximately 0.4% of the sample. Material for sequencing was naive CD4+ T cells sorted from blood. The cell subset or site label here, explained by the study, means: CD45RA+ positively selected. The receptors were gathered from a man younger than 40 in good health.

The rearrangement uses TRBV7-8 and TRBJ2-5, with D unresolved. The CDR3 is made up of 17 amino acids. Trimming left V 3 bases short and J 1 base short, with 18 bases between. Germline V gene lookup returns CDR1 SGHVS and CDR2 FQNEAQ. The DNA of the CDR3 is TGTGCCAGCAGCTTCTCGCACCGGCCAGGACGCCAAGAGACCCAGTACTTC. It is translated as CASSFSHRPGRQETQYF.

The rearrangement uses TRBV5-1 and TRBJ2-1; unclear D gene. Germline-derived CDR1 and CDR2 are SGHRS and YFSETQ. CDR3 size: 12 residues. Trimming took off 5 bases at V and 5 bases at J, with 8 bases between the two ends. CDR3 bases: TGCGCCAGCAGTCCCCCGCACAATGAGCAGTTCTTC. Residues: CASSPPHNEQFF.

V gene TRBV30 combines with J gene TRBJ1-2; weak D call: TRBD1 (6 bases). V was clipped by 4 bases and J by 7 bases, with 10 bases between them. The CDR3 spans 11 residues. Germline CDR1 and CDR2: GTSNPN and SVGIG (reference sequence). The CDR3 nucleotides are TGTGCCTGGATAGGGGGAGCTGGCTACACCTTC. Translated, it gives CAWIGGAGYTF.

The rearrangement joins TRBV5-1 to TRBJ1-1; 8 bases line up with TRBD1. Germline lookup yields CDR1 SGHRS and CDR2 YFSETQ. V lost 4 bases, J lost 5 bases, and 7 bases stayed unmatched. There are 14 residues in the CDR3. This CDR3 is CASSAGTGVTEAFF. In nucleotides, the CDR3 is TGCGCCAGCAGCGCCGGGACAGGAGTAACTGAAGCTTTCTTT.

This chain links TRBV5-1 with TRBJ2-5, with D possibly matching TRBD2 (8 bases). V lost 5 bases and J lost 9, with 20 bases in between. This CDR3 has 14 amino acids. CDR1 is SGHRS, CDR2 YFSETQ, per germline. The CDR3 nucleotides read TGCGCCAGCAGAGAAGGGGGCTCCGGGGGGGCCCAGTACTTC. Translating it yields CASREGGSGGAQYF.

The CDR3 here is CASSKSPGLFSEQFF. For the CDR3, the DNA is TGCGCCAGCAGCAAAAGCCCGGGACTATTCAGTGAGCAGTTCTTC. J is TRBJ2-1 and V is TRBV4-1, with TRBD2 identical over 7 bases. Germline lookup yields CDR1 MGHRA and CDR2 YSYEKL. This CDR3 comprises 15 residues. V lost 5 bases to trimming and J lost 9 bases; unmatched junction nucleotides: 13.

The CDR3 DNA reads as TGTGCCAGCAGTCCCAACTCAAGGGAAGACAATGAGCAGTTCTTC. This codes for CASSPNSREDNEQFF. This sequence joins TRBV9 and TRBJ2-1; no definite D call. Germline CDR1 reads SGDLS; CDR2 reads YYNGEE. The CDR3 consists of 15 residues. V shed 5 bases and J shed 5 bases, with 17 bases lying between them.

The chain recombines TRBV30 with TRBJ2-1, with 10 positions matching TRBD2. Trimming at V came to 3 bases and at J to 4 bases, leaving 9 bases not matched to a gene. The CDR3 contains 16 residues. Germline V gives CDR1 GTSNPN, CDR2 SVGIG (reference sequence). CDR3 nucleotide sequence: TGTGCCTGGAGGGTTATAGCGGGAGGACTATACAATGAGCAGTTCTTC. It specifies CAWRVIAGGLYNEQFF.

The gene calls are TRBV18 and TRBJ2-6; 13 bases are shared with TRBD2. J lost 5 bases, V lost 3 bases, and 22 bases had no gene match. CDR3 size: 23 residues. CDR1 and CDR2 from the germline V gene are KGHSH and LQKENI. The CDR3 here is CASSPPPSALGTSGIAWANVLTF. Written as DNA, the CDR3 is TGTGCCAGCTCACCCCCACCTTCGGCCCTTGGGACTAGCGGGATCGCGTGGGCCAACGTCCTGACTTTC. The complete variable domain, with remaining parts taken from reference TRBV18 and TRBJ2-6, reads NAGVMQNPRHLVRRRGQEARLRCSPMKGHSHVYWYRQLPEEGLKFMVYLQKENIIDESGMPKERFSAEFPKEGPSILRIQQVVRGDSAAYFCASSPPPSALGTSGIAWANVLTFGAGSRLTVL.

The chain is built from TRBV9 and TRBJ2-3; D may be TRBD1 or TRBD2 (6 bases each). This CDR3 contains 16 residues. Trimming took off 0 bases at V and 0 bases at J, with 11 bases between the two ends. Germline CDR1 is SGDLS and CDR2 is YYNGEE. DNA for the CDR3: TGTGCCAGCAGCGTAGGGGGGGCAGATAGCACAGATACGCAGTATTTT. This sequence encodes CASSVGGADSTDTQYF.

This chain links TRBV29-1 with TRBJ1-1; D is possibly TRBD1 (6 bases). The CDR3 totals 14 residues. Trimming removed 7 bases from V and 6 bases from J, with 21 bases in between. The germline gives CDR1 SQVTM, CDR2 ANQGSEA. The CDR3 nucleotides are TGCAGCGCGGATAACAGGGATGGAGTCCCTGAAGCTTTCTTT. This translates into CSADNRDGVPEAFF.

The gene calls are TRBV5-6 and TRBJ2-2, with TRBD1 as a possible D gene (5 bases). Per germline, CDR1 SGHDT and CDR2 YYEEEE. Deletions cut 6 bases from V and 7 bases from J, with 13 bases between. This CDR3 is built from 13 residues. The chain's CDR3 is CASTRAQFGELFF. CDR3 DNA: TGTGCCAGCACCAGGGCGCAGTTCGGGGAGCTGTTTTTT.

The count of this clone is one. This sequence joins TRBV7-2 and TRBJ2-7, with D uncertain. Deletions cut 3 bases from V and 2 bases from J, with 5 bases between. From germline, CDR1 is SGHTA and CDR2 FQGNSA. The CDR3 covers 12 residues. CDR3 coding DNA: TGTGCCAGCAGCTTCACGACCTACGAGCAGTACTTC. It specifies CASSFTTYEQYF.

This chain links TRBV5-1 with TRBJ2-1; 7 bases align to TRBD1. The CDR3 has 15 amino acids. Per germline, CDR1 SGHRS and CDR2 YFSETQ. V dropped 6 bases and J dropped 0; count of bases not matched to a gene: 6. The CDR3 DNA follows: TGCGCCAGCAAAGGTCAGGGGGTCTCCTACAATGAGCAGTTCTTC. Residues: CASKGQGVSYNEQFF.

The chain recombines TRBV30 with TRBJ1-5, with unresolved D. Deletions cut 0 bases from V and 6 bases from J, with 12 bases between. Germline assignment: CDR1 GTSNPN and CDR2 SVGIG (reference sequence). This CDR3 has 14 residues. The DNA for the CDR3 is TGTGCCTGGAGTGTACGTAGGGAGGTTCAGCCCCAGCATTTT. The encoded protein is CAWSVRREVQPQHF.

The chain recombines TRBV2 with TRBJ1-2, with 10 bases lining up with TRBD1. V lost 5 bases and J lost 5; bases outside the gene matches: 8. The CDR3 has 15 amino acids. Germline V CDR1 and CDR2: SNHLY, FYNNEI. The CDR3 is CASSPDRGRDYGYTF. Here the CDR3 DNA reads TGTGCCAGCAGTCCAGACAGGGGGCGCGATTATGGCTACACCTTC.

The rearrangement joins TRBV9 to TRBJ2-3, with D possibly matching TRBD2 (6 bases). Trimming shortened V by 6 bases and J by 4 bases, and 18 bases separated the two germline ends. Germline-derived CDR1 and CDR2 are SGDLS and YYNGEE. The CDR3 has 15 residues. CDR3 DNA: TGTGCCAGCAAGAAGGGGCCTGGAGGGTCAGATACGCAGTATTTT. This codes for CASKKGPGGSDTQYF.

The gene calls are TRBV6-5 and TRBJ1-1; no clear D gene. With 5 bases removed from V and 2 bases from J, the gap between germline ends came to 9 bases. This CDR3 spans 13 amino acids. Germline values: CDR1 MNHEY, CDR2 SVGAGI. The CDR3 DNA reads as TGTGCCAGCAGTCGTAGACGTAACACTGAAGCTTTCTTT. Protein: CASSRRRNTEAFF.

V and J are TRBV5-4 and TRBJ1-4; D call uncertain. The CDR3 totals 12 residues. The V gene lost 4 bases and the J gene lost 3 bases, with 4 bases spanning the gap. Germline V gene sequence: CDR1 SGHNT, CDR2 YYREEE (reference sequence). CDR3 protein: CASSRSNEKLFF. CDR3 DNA sequence: TGTGCCAGCAGCAGGTCTAATGAAAAACTGTTTTTT.

This chain links TRBV5-6 with TRBJ1-2; no reliable D call. The CDR3 spans 14 residues. CDR1 and CDR2 from the germline V gene are SGHDT and YYEEEE. The V end lost 1 base, the J end lost 12 bases, and 19 bases lay between the germline ends. The CDR3 protein is CASSLLVLHTYHTF. The CDR3 DNA reads as TGTGCCAGCAGCTTGCTCGTCCTACATACCTACCACACCTTC. The whole variable domain, remainder taken from reference TRBV5-6 and TRBJ1-2, is DAGVTQSPTHLIKTRGQQVTLRCSPKSGHDTVSWYQQALGQGPQFIFQYYEEEERQRGNFPDRFSGHQFPNYSSELNVNALLLGDSALYLCASSLLVLHTYHTFGSGTRLTVV.

This clone appeared a single time. The chain couples TRBV2 to TRBJ2-7, with 9 nucleotides matching TRBD2. Looked up from germline, CDR1 is SNHLY and CDR2 is FYNNEI. The J segment lost 3 bases and the V segment lost 3 bases, leaving 6 bases of the junction unmatched. The length of the CDR3 is 15 residues. The CDR3 bases are TGTGCCAGCAGTGATTTGGGACTAGCCCACTACGAGCAGTACTTC. Encoded protein: CASSDLGLAHYEQYF.

The CDR3 spells CASSGGFNQPQHF. The CDR3 nucleotides read TGTGCCAGCAGCGGGGGGTTCAATCAGCCCCAGCATTTT. The chain recombines TRBV9 with TRBJ1-5; the D gene is possibly TRBD1 (5 bases). Trimming took off 3 bases at V and 3 bases at J, with 7 bases between the two ends. Looked up from germline, CDR1 is SGDLS and CDR2 is YYNGEE. There are 13 residues in the CDR3.

This sequence joins TRBV28 and TRBJ2-1; a possible D gene is TRBD2 (7 bases). The CDR3 loop spans 13 amino acids. Germline CDR1 and CDR2: MDHEN and SYDVKM. Trimming left V 7 bases short and J 3 bases short, with 10 bases between. The CDR3, as DNA: TGTGCCAGCAAGCGGGACATCTACAATGAGCAGTTCTTC. Its translation: CASKRDIYNEQFF.

The rearrangement joins TRBV7-9 to TRBJ2-3; 12 positions match TRBD2. J gave up 5 bases and V 5 bases, and 8 bases lay outside the gene matches. This CDR3 contains 16 residues. Germline CDR1 SEHNR, CDR2 FQNEAQ (reference sequence). The CDR3 bases are TGTGCCAGCAGCCTCCGACTAGCGGGAGAGGGAGATACGCAGTATTTT. As protein: CASSLRLAGEGDTQYF.

The count of this clone is one. The V and J genes are TRBV5-1 and TRBJ2-1; 7 positions agree with TRBD2. This CDR3 contains 16 residues. From germline, CDR1 is SGHRS and CDR2 YFSETQ. V gave up 4 bases and J gave up 8 bases; unmatched junction bases: 15. The DNA of the CDR3 is TGCGCCAGCAGCAGCGGCGGGAGTACGGGGCGCGATGAGCAGTTCTTC. This sequence encodes CASSSGGSTGRDEQFF.

This clone occurred once. This chain connects TRBV6-4 to TRBJ1-2, with 7 bases identical to TRBD1. V trimming: 4 bases; J trimming: 4 bases; junction bases outside the gene matches: 9. Germline loops: CDR1 MRHNA, CDR2 SNTAGT. The CDR3 contains 15 residues. The CDR3 region has the DNA TGTGCCAGCAGTGTAGAACAGGGGAACTCCTATGGCTACACCTTC. It yields the protein CASSVEQGNSYGYTF.

J is TRBJ2-1 and V is TRBV4-1, with D maybe TRBD1 (6 bases). Trimming left V 4 bases short and J 6 bases short, with 16 bases between. The CDR3 is 15 amino acids. The germline V gene has CDR1 MGHRA and CDR2 YSYEKL. The CDR3 here is CASSPIGEGVNEQFF. The CDR3 region has the DNA TGCGCCAGCAGCCCGATAGGAGAGGGGGTCAATGAGCAGTTCTTC.

The V and J genes are TRBV18 and TRBJ2-6; possible D gene TRBD1, 5 bases. V was shortened by 8 bases and J by 1 base, with 12 bases between the two germline ends. From germline, CDR1 is KGHSH and CDR2 LQKENI. This CDR3 is 15 amino acids long. The CDR3, as DNA: TGTGCCAGCCAATCGGCAGGGTCTGGGGCCAACGTCCTGACTTTC. It is translated as CASQSAGSGANVLTF.

The V gene is TRBV6-6, the J gene TRBJ2-7; D is possibly TRBD2 (5 bases). The germline CDR1 and CDR2 sequences are MNHNY and SVGAGI (reference sequence). V was shortened by 0 bases and J by 9 bases, with 12 bases between the two germline ends. The length of the CDR3 is 13 residues. The CDR3 sequence is CASSYSGGRGQYF. The CDR3 DNA is TGTGCCAGCAGTTACTCGGGCGGACGGGGGCAGTACTTC.

The CDR3 loop reads CASSLEPKYEQYF. The CDR3 region has the DNA TGTGCCAGCAGCTTAGAACCTAAGTACGAGCAGTACTTC. The rearrangement uses TRBV7-6 and TRBJ2-7; D ambiguous. With 1 base removed from V and 4 bases from J, the gap between germline ends came to 8 bases. CDR1 is SGHVS, CDR2 FNYEAQ, per germline. This CDR3 has 13 amino acids.

This chain connects TRBV6-6 to TRBJ2-5; TRBD1 is a possible D gene (5 bases). The CDR3 has 16 residues. The germline V gene encodes CDR1 MNHNY and CDR2 SVGAGI (reference sequence). V was trimmed by 5 bases and J by 1 base, leaving 17 bases between them. The CDR3 reads CASSKSRRQSQETQYF. CDR3 nucleotides: TGTGCCAGCAGTAAGTCTCGTCGACAGTCCCAAGAGACCCAGTACTTC.